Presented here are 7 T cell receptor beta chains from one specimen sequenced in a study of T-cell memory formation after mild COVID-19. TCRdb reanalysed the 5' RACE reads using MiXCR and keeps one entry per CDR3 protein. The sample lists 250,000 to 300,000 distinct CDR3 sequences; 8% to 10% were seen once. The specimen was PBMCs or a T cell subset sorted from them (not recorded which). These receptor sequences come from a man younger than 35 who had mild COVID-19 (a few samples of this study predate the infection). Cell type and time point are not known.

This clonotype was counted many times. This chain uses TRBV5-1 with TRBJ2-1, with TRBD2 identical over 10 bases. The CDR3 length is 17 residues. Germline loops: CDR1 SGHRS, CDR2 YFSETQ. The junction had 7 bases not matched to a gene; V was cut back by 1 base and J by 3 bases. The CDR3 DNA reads TGCGCCAGCAGCTTGACGCGGACTAGCGGTCTCTACAATGAGCAGTTCTTC. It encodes CASSLTRTSGLYNEQFF. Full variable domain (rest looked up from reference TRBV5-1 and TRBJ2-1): KAGVTQTPRYLIKTRGQQVTLSCSPISGHRSVSWYQQTPGQGLQFLFEYFSETQRNKGNFPGRFSGRQFSNSRSEMNVSTLELGDSALYLCASSLTRTSGLYNEQFFGPGTRLTVL.

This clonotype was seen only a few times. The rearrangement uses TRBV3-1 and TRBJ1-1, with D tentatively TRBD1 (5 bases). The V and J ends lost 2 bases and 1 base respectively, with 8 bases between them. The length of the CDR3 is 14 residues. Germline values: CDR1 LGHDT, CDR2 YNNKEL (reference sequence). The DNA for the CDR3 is TGTGCCAGCAGCCAATACAGGCGGAACACTGAAGCTTTCTTT. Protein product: CASSQYRRNTEAFF.

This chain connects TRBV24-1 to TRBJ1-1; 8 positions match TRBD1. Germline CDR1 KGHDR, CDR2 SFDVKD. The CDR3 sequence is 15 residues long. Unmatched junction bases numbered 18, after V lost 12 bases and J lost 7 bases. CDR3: CAQSELTGAILEAFF. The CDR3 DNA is TGTGCCCAAAGCGAACTGACAGGGGCGATTCTTGAAGCTTTCTTT.

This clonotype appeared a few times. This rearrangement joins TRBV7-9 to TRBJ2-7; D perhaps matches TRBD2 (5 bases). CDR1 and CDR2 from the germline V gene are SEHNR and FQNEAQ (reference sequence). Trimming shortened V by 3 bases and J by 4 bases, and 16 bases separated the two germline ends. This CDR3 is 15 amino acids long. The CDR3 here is CASSFGRGDVYEQYF. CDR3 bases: TGTGCCAGCAGCTTCGGACGGGGAGATGTGTACGAGCAGTACTTC.

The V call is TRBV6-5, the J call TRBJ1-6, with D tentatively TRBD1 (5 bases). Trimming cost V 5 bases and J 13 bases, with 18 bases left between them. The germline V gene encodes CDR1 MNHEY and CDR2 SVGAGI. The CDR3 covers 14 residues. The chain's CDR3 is CASSPTARPVPLHF. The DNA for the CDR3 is TGTGCCAGCAGTCCGACAGCGAGACCTGTCCCCCTCCACTTT.

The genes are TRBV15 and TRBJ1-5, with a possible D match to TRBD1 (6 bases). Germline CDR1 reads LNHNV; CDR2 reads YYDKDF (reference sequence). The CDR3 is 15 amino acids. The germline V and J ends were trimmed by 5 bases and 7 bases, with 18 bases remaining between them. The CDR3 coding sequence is TGTGCCACCAGCTCCGCCAGGGGCCGTCGACAGCCCCAGCATTTT. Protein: CATSSARGRRQPQHF.

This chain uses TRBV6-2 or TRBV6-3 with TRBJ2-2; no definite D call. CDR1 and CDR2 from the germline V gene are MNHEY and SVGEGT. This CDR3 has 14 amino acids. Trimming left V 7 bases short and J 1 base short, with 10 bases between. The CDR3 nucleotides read TGTGCCAGCAAGGCGGCGCTGAACACCGGGGAGCTGTTTTTT. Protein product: CASKAALNTGELFF.